These 2 T cell receptor beta chains were sequenced from one sample in a study of spatial heterogeneity in lung cancer. Time point specified: sample taken at primary tumor resection. Which antigens these TCRs recognize remains unknown. TCRdb used MiXCR to reprocess the 5' RACE reads, holding one entry per CDR3 protein. The profile shows 9,500 or so distinct CDR3 sequences, about 13% of them singletons. Study results and caveats: Tumor mutation count correlated with how many alpha and beta TCRs expanded intratumorally.

Specimen: lung tumor tissue, collected at surgery. The receptors were sampled from a male donor with early-stage non-small cell lung cancer.

This clonotype was recorded many times. The library was built for alpha chains, so this beta chain is an off-target read and its size means little. The V call is TRBV3-1, the J call TRBJ1-1; tentative D call: TRBD1 (5 bases). From germline, CDR1 is LGHDT and CDR2 YNNKEL (reference sequence). The V end lost 0 bases, the J end lost 1 base, and 18 bases lay between the germline ends. This CDR3 contains 18 residues. CDR3 nucleotide sequence: TGTGCCAGCAGCCAAGATCCGTGGGGGTTGGGGCCGAACACTGAAGCTTTCTTT. As protein: CASSQDPWGLGPNTEAFF.

Concerning this clonotype itself: This beta chain is off target for a library built for alpha chains, so its abundance means little. J is TRBJ1-3 and V is TRBV19, with a possible D match to TRBD1 (6 bases). CDR1 and CDR2 (germline): LNHDA, SQIVND (reference sequence). This CDR3 is built from 15 residues. Trimming took off 5 bases at V and 0 bases at J, with 11 bases between the two ends. The CDR3 loop is CASSEGVSSGNTIYF. DNA of the CDR3: TGTGCCAGTAGTGAGGGGGTGAGCTCTGGAAACACCATATATTTT.